What follows are 20 T cell receptor beta chains derived from one specimen sequenced in a study of CD8 T cells in Susac syndrome. RNA totalling about 0.5 to 1 ug underwent reverse transcription with random hexamers. TCRdb re-called the immunoSEQ multiplex PCR reads with MiXCR, one entry per CDR3 protein. The table records roughly 330,000 distinct CDR3 sequences, 92% of them present only once. Material: CD4+ T cells from PBMCs. Source of these receptors: a human donor with multiple sclerosis.

The table lists this clonotype with a few counts. The V call is TRBV7-3, the J call TRBJ1-2; 7 bases match TRBD1. The V segment lost 3 bases and the J segment 9 bases; nucleotides outside the gene matches: 4. The CDR3 runs to 12 residues. Looked up from germline, CDR1 is SGHTA and CDR2 is FQGTGA. The CDR3 is CASSLTGISYTF. Written as DNA, the CDR3 is TGTGCCAGCAGCTTGACAGGGATCAGCTACACCTTC.

V and J are TRBV30 and TRBJ1-1; no definite D call. CDR3 length equals 13 residues. Trimming removed 4 bases from V and 0 bases from J, with 9 bases in between. Germline V gene lookup returns CDR1 GTSNPN and CDR2 SVGIG (reference sequence). CDR3: CAWTPNLNTEAFF. The DNA for the CDR3 is TGTGCCTGGACCCCTAATCTGAACACTGAAGCTTTCTTT.

Written as DNA, the CDR3 is TGCAGCGCGGGACAGGGGGGATCTTTGATGAACACTGAAGCTTTCTTT. Protein: CSAGQGGSLMNTEAFF. This chain links TRBV29-1 with TRBJ1-1, with TRBD1 identical over 11 bases. With V trimmed by 7 bases and J by 0 bases, 10 bases remained unmatched. This CDR3 comprises 16 residues. CDR1 SQVTM and CDR2 ANQGSEA come from the germline V gene.

CDR3 sequence: CAWSSEADSPLHF. For the CDR3, the DNA is TGTGCCTGGAGTAGTGAGGCGGATTCACCCCTCCACTTT. V is TRBV30 and J is TRBJ1-6; D call uncertain. The CDR3 covers 13 residues. CDR1 is GTSNPN and CDR2 is SVGIG in the germline V gene (reference sequence). The germline V and J ends were trimmed by 2 bases and 8 bases, with 10 bases remaining between them.

The V gene is TRBV25-1, the J gene TRBJ2-6, with D unclear. The CDR3 spans 14 residues. Trimming left V 2 bases short and J 4 bases short, with 6 bases between. Germline V lookup: CDR1 MGHDK, CDR2 SYGVNS. CDR3 bases: TGTGCCAGCAGTGAACCCCGGGGGGCCAACGTCCTGACTTTC. It encodes CASSEPRGANVLTF.

The genes are TRBV4-3 and TRBJ2-7; no definite D call. Germline V gene sequence: CDR1 LGHNA, CDR2 YSLEER. V gave up 0 bases and J gave up 6 bases, with 15 bases separating them. The CDR3 runs to 15 residues. Here the CDR3 DNA reads TGCGCCAGCAGCCAAGAGAGGAACTTACCATTCGAGCAGTACTTC. It yields the protein CASSQERNLPFEQYF.

V usage is TRBV7-2 and J usage is TRBJ2-7; 10 nucleotides align to TRBD2. The V and J ends lost 2 bases and 5 bases, in that order; junction bases with no gene match: 15. CDR1 SGHTA and CDR2 FQGNSA come from the germline V gene. The CDR3 covers 18 residues. CDR3 coding DNA: TGTGCCAGCAGCTTAAGGACTAGCGGAATACCGGGCCTTAACGAGCAGTACTTC. It encodes CASSLRTSGIPGLNEQYF.

The sample holds a few counts of this clonotype. This rearrangement joins TRBV7-9 to TRBJ1-5, with D possibly matching TRBD1 (5 bases). The V gene lost 3 bases and the J gene lost 0 bases, with 6 bases spanning the gap. The CDR3 is 14 amino acids. Germline CDR1 SEHNR, CDR2 FQNEAQ (reference sequence). CDR3 region: CASSLTDSNQPQHF. The CDR3 region has the DNA TGTGCCAGCAGCTTGACAGATAGCAATCAGCCCCAGCATTTT.

The gene calls are TRBV5-1 and TRBJ2-3, with TRBD2 matching over 13 bases. The CDR3 is 19 amino acids. Germline values: CDR1 SGHRS, CDR2 YFSETQ. Germline trimming cut 0 bases from V and 1 base from J; bases unmatched to any gene: 8. CDR3 bases: TGCGCCAGCAGCTTGGGACTAGCGGGAGGTCCCGATCGCACAGATACGCAGTATTTT. Protein product: CASSLGLAGGPDRTDTQYF.

The genes are TRBV20-1 and TRBJ2-7, with 9 bases that match TRBD1. Germline V gene data show CDR1 as DFQATT and CDR2 as SNEGSKA (reference sequence). CDR3 length: 13 amino acids. V shed 4 bases and J 5 bases; nucleotides not matched to a gene: 6. The CDR3 DNA follows: TGCAGTGCTACAGGGACAGGGAGGGACGAGCAGTACTTC. Translation: CSATGTGRDEQYF.

This clonotype occurred once. The chain carries TRBV6-2 or TRBV6-3 and TRBJ2-1; the match to TRBD2 covers 8 bases. The V and J ends lost 6 bases and 5 bases, in that order; junction bases with no gene match: 9. Germline CDR1 and CDR2: MNHEY and SVGEGT. This CDR3 contains 15 residues. This CDR3 reads CASSRLAGLDNEQFF. The CDR3, as DNA: TGTGCCAGCAGCAGATTAGCGGGACTTGACAATGAGCAGTTCTTC.

The chain carries TRBV3-1 and TRBJ2-5; D is possibly TRBD2 (6 bases). The CDR3 runs to 18 residues. V was cut by 2 bases and J by 5 bases, with 24 bases left in between. The germline CDR1 and CDR2 sequences are LGHDT and YNNKEL (reference sequence). In DNA, the CDR3 is TGTGCCAGCAGCCAACGCCGGAGGGGACCGTTGTTCAGGGAGACCCAGTACTTC. Its protein is CASSQRRRGPLFRETQYF.

The rearrangement links TRBV6-1 to TRBJ2-7, with D perhaps TRBD2 (6 bases). Trimming left V 7 bases short and J 4 bases short, with 17 bases between. There are 14 residues in the CDR3. Looked up from germline, CDR1 is MNHNS and CDR2 is SASEGT. Here the CDR3 reads CASKSQWEEYEQYF. The CDR3 coding sequence is TGTGCCAGCAAATCGCAGTGGGAGGAGTACGAGCAGTACTTC.

The chain couples TRBV19 to TRBJ1-2; TRBD1 matches at 9 bases. Germline lookup yields CDR1 LNHDA and CDR2 SQIVND (reference sequence). CDR3 size: 18 residues. The V gene end was trimmed by 6 bases and the J gene end by 1 base; junction bases not matched to a gene: 15. The CDR3 reads CASRDDKDRGWGNYGYTF. CDR3 coding DNA: TGTGCCAGTAGGGACGACAAGGACAGGGGATGGGGTAACTATGGCTACACCTTC.

The chain combines TRBV7-9 with TRBJ2-3, with TRBD2 matching 8 bases. The CDR3 runs 16 residues. The V and J ends lost 5 bases and 3 bases, in that order; junction bases with no gene match: 10. Germline V gene lookup returns CDR1 SEHNR and CDR2 FQNEAQ (reference sequence). The CDR3: CASSIPGGGPTDTQYF. The CDR3 DNA follows: TGTGCCAGCAGCATCCCGGGGGGGGGACCGACAGATACGCAGTATTTT.

V usage is TRBV28 and J usage is TRBJ2-1, with D possibly matching TRBD2 (6 bases). The germline V gene encodes CDR1 MDHEN and CDR2 SYDVKM. There are 16 residues in the CDR3. V gave up 5 bases and J gave up 8 bases, with 22 bases separating them. The CDR3 nucleotides read TGTGCCAGCAGTGCCCCCGGGACTCTCGTCGGGGATGAGCAGTTCTTC. Amino acid sequence: CASSAPGTLVGDEQFF.

The chain links TRBV28 to TRBJ2-7, with D perhaps matching TRBD1 (6 bases). Trimming cost V 5 bases and J 3 bases, with 23 bases left between them. The germline CDR1 and CDR2 sequences are MDHEN and SYDVKM. This CDR3 region has 17 residues. CDR3 protein: CASSLRTAPKQRYEQYF. The DNA for the CDR3 is TGTGCCAGCAGTCTTCGGACAGCCCCCAAGCAGCGCTACGAGCAGTACTTC.

The V gene is TRBV20-1, the J gene TRBJ2-1, with D unclear. This CDR3 spans 14 amino acids. Germline lookup yields CDR1 DFQATT and CDR2 SNEGSKA (reference sequence). V was shortened by 3 bases and J by 6 bases, with 15 bases between the two germline ends. The CDR3 is CSASSPRPPNEQFF. CDR3 sequence (DNA): TGCAGTGCTAGCTCCCCCCGACCGCCCAATGAGCAGTTCTTC.

The count of this clonotype is one. The rearrangement joins TRBV19 to TRBJ2-2; 7 positions match TRBD1. The CDR3 has 17 residues. Looked up from germline, CDR1 is LNHDA and CDR2 is SQIVND (reference sequence). Unmatched junction bases numbered 11, after V lost 3 bases and J lost 4 bases. The chain's CDR3 is CASSIPRDRAGTGELFF. For the CDR3, the DNA is TGTGCCAGTAGTATCCCCCGCGACAGGGCGGGCACCGGGGAGCTGTTTTTT.

The CDR3 coding sequence is TGTGCCAGCAGTCGAGGGGCTACCTATGGCTACACCTTC. Its translation: CASSRGATYGYTF. The rearrangement joins TRBV3-1 to TRBJ1-2; D might be TRBD1 (5 bases). CDR1 and CDR2 from the germline V gene are LGHDT and YNNKEL (reference sequence). The ends were cut back, 6 bases at V and 4 bases at J, with 12 bases in the middle. CDR3 length: 13 amino acids.